In this sample, the clone carrying this TCR beta chain turned up a few times. Its antigen is still unknown. Unique molecular identifiers were attached to individual cDNA molecules. MiXCR, run by TCRdb on the 5' RACE reads, gives a single entry per CDR3 protein. The sample includes 100,000 to 150,000 distinct CDR3 sequences, about 15% of them seen just once. This CDR3 is 16 amino acids long. Trimming cost V 6 bases and J 0 bases; bases outside gene matches: 3. CDR1 and CDR2 from the germline V gene are KGHSH and LQKENI. These data are taken from a study of early T cells in non-severe SARS-CoV-2 infection. Study context: Bulk RNA taken from unsorted whole blood was sequenced, leaving chains unpaired. Study results and limitations: Lookups in VDJdb leaned toward anti-spike CD8 responses and missed private and CD4 specificities.

Source material: whole blood. The source is an adult who was a healthcare worker with PCR-confirmed SARS-CoV-2 infection or an uninfected control (not recorded which). The rearrangement uses TRBV18 and TRBJ2-2; TRBD2 matches at 11 bases. The CDR3 protein is CASSTSGATNTGELFF. The DNA for the CDR3 is TGTGCCAGCTCGACTAGCGGGGCAACGAACACCGGGGAGCTGTTTTTT.